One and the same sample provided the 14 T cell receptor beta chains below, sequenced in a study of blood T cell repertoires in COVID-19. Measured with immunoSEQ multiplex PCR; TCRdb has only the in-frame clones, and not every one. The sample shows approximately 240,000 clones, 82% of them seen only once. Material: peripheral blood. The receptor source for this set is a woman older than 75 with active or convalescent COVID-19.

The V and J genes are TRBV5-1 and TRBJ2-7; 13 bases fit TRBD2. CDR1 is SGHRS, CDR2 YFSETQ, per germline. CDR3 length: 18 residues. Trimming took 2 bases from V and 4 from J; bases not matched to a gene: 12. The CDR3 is CASSFGLAGDSRWYEQYF. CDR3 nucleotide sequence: TGCGCCAGCAGCTTCGGACTAGCGGGAGATTCGAGATGGTACGAGCAGTACTTC.

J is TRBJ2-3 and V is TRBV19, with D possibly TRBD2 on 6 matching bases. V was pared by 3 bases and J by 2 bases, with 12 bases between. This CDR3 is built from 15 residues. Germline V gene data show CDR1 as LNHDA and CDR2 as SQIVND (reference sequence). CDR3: CASSMGGTSTDTQYF. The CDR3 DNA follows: TGTGCCAGTAGTATGGGCGGGACTTCCACAGATACGCAGTATTTT.

CDR3 amino acids: CASSQDSGGNQPQHF. The CDR3 DNA reads as TGTGCCAGCAGCCAAGATTCGGGAGGCAATCAGCCCCAGCATTTT. The V call is TRBV4-2, the J call TRBJ1-5, with D uncertain. The germline gives CDR1 LGHNA, CDR2 YNFKEQ. Trimming removed 0 bases at V and 2 bases at J, with 8 bases between. The CDR3 consists of 15 residues.

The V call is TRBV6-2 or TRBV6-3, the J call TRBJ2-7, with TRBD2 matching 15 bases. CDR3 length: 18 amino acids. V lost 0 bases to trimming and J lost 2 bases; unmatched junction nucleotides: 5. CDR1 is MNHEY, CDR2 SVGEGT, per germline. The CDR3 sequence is CASSYSRTSGRAPYEQYF. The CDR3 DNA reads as TGTGCCAGCAGTTACTCCCGGACTAGCGGGAGGGCCCCCTACGAGCAGTACTTC.

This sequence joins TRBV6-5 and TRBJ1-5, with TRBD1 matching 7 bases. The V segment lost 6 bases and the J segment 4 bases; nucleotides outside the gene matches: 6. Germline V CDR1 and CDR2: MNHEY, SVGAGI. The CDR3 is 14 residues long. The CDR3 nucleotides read TGTGCCAGCAGGTCAACAGGGGTGAATCAGCCCCAGCATTTT. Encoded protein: CASRSTGVNQPQHF.

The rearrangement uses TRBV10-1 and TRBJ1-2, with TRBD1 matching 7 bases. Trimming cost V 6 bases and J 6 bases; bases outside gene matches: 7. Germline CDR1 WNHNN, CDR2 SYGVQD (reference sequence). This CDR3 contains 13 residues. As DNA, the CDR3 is TGCGCCAGCAGAGCCGGGACAGACGATGGCTACACCTTC. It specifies CASRAGTDDGYTF.

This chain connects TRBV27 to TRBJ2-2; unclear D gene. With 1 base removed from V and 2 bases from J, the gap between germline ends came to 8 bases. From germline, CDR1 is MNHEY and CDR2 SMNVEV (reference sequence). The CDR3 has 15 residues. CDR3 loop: CASSLWAGNTGELFF. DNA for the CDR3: TGTGCCAGCAGTTTATGGGCAGGAAACACCGGGGAGCTGTTTTTT.

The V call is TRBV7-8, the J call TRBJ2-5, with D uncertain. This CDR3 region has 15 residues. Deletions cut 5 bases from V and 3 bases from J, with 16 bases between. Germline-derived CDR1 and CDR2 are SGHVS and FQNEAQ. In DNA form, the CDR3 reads TGTGCCAGCAGCCCACAGCTGGGTGTTGAAGAGACCCAGTACTTC. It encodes CASSPQLGVEETQYF. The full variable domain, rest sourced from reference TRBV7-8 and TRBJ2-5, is GAGVSQSPRYKVAKRGQDVALRCDPISGHVSLFWYQQALGQGPEFLTYFQNEAQLDKSGLPSDRFFAERPEGSVSTLKIQRTQQEDSAVYLCASSPQLGVEETQYFGPGTRLLVL.

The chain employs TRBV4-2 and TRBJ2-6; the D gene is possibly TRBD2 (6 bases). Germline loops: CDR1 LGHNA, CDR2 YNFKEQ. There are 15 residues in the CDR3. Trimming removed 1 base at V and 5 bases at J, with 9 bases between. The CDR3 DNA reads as TGTGCCAGCAGCCAAGGCGGGGCTAGGGCCAACGTCCTGACTTTC. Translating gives CASSQGGARANVLTF.

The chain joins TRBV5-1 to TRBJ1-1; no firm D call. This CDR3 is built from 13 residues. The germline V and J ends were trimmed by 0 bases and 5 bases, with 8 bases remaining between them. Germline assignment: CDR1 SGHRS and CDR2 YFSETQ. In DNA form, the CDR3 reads TGCGCCAGCAGCTTGGACGGGGAGACTGAAGCTTTCTTT. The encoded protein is CASSLDGETEAFF.

CDR3 sequence: CASSSQGATNYGYTF. For the CDR3, the DNA is TGTGCCAGTAGTTCTCAGGGGGCAACTAACTATGGCTACACCTTC. This chain links TRBV19 with TRBJ1-2; the match to TRBD1 covers 8 bases. The CDR3 is 15 amino acids. V gave up 5 bases and J gave up 0 bases; unmatched junction bases: 5. Per germline, CDR1 LNHDA and CDR2 SQIVND (reference sequence).

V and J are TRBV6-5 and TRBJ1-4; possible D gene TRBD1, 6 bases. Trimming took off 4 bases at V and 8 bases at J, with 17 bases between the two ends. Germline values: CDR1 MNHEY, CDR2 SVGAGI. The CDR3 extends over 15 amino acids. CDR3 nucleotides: TGTGCCAGCAGTTCCAAAACAGGGTTGATGGAAAAACTGTTTTTT. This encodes CASSSKTGLMEKLFF.

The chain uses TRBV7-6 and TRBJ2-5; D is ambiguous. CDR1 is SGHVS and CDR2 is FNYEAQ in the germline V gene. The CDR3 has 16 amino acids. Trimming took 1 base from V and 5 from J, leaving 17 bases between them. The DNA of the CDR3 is TGTGCCAGCAGCTTAGTTGCGGCGACCGCTGTGGAGACCCAGTACTTC. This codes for CASSLVAATAVETQYF.

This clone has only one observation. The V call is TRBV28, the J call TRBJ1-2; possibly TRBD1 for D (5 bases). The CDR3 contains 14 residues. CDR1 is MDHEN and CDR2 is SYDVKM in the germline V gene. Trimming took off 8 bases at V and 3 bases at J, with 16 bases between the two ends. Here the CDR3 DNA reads TGTGCCAGCCTTGGGATCACAGGTTACTATGGCTACACCTTC. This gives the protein CASLGITGYYGYTF.